Listed below are T cell receptor beta chains from one sample, sequenced in a study of blood T cell repertoires in COVID-19. Measured with immunoSEQ multiplex PCR; TCRdb has only the in-frame clones, and not every one. The sample lists fewer than 300,000 clones; roughly nine tenths were seen once. Source material: peripheral blood. Receptors originate from a woman between 25 and 40 years old with COVID-19, enrolled during active disease. Both conserved end residues are part of each CDR3. The D gene is left open where the match is weak. Rows give clone size only sometimes, using once, few, many, or a class for an expanded clone.

CDR3 length | J gene | D gene | clone size | V gene | CDR3 protein | CDR3 DNA
14 | TRBJ1-4 | NA | NA | TRBV7-9 | CASSWPPTNEKLFF | TGTGCCAGTAGCTGGCCTCCAACTAATGAAAAACTGTTTTTT
13 | TRBJ2-2 | NA | few | TRBV25-1 | CASLHGRTGELFF | TGTGCCAGCCTCCATGGTCGGACCGGGGAGCTGTTTTTT
19 | TRBJ2-7 | TRBD2 | NA | TRBV2 | CASSGLTSGGAGGAYEQYF | TGTGCCAGCAGTGGCCTAACTAGCGGGGGGGCCGGCGGGGCCTACGAGCAGTACTTC
16 | TRBJ2-1 | NA | NA | TRBV4-1 | CASSQFGGSSYNEQFF | TGCGCCAGCAGCCAATTTGGCGGATCTTCCTACAATGAGCAGTTCTTC
17 | TRBJ1-2 | NA | NA | TRBV28 | CASSFYHEAGVRYGYTF | TGTGCCAGCAGTTTCTACCATGAAGCAGGGGTGCGCTATGGCTACACCTTC
16 | TRBJ2-7 | TRBD1 | once | TRBV6-6 | CASSYLGQGRECEQYF | TGTGCCAGCAGTTACCTAGGACAGGGGCGAGAATGCGAGCAGTACTTC
13 | TRBJ1-5 | NA | NA | TRBV6-5 | CASSTQETQPQHF | TGTGCCAGCAGCACCCAGGAAACTCAGCCCCAGCATTTT
15 | TRBJ1-6 | TRBD1 | NA | TRBV28 | CASSFPGQGYSPLHF | TGTGCCAGCAGTTTCCCGGGACAGGGTTATTCACCCCTCCACTTT
16 | TRBJ2-1 | TRBD2 | NA | TRBV5-4 | CASSLGRGGAGVEQFF | TGTGCCAGCAGCTTGGGACGCGGGGGGGCCGGCGTTGAGCAGTTCTTC
13 | TRBJ2-3 | NA | NA | TRBV5-1 | CASSGANTDTQYF | TGCGCCAGCAGCGGGGCGAACACAGATACGCAGTATTTT
14 | TRBJ2-1 | NA | NA | TRBV4-1 | CASSQGPGKDEQFF | TGCGCCAGCAGCCAAGGACCAGGGAAGGATGAGCAGTTCTTC
15 | TRBJ1-6 | TRBD1 | NA | TRBV5-1 | CASSSEGARNSPLHF | TGCGCCAGCAGCTCCGAGGGGGCTCGGAATTCACCCCTCCACTTT
15 | TRBJ1-6 | TRBD1 | few | TRBV19 | CASSEDREFNSPLHF | TGTGCCAGTAGTGAAGACAGGGAATTTAATTCACCCCTCCACTTT
14 | TRBJ1-4 | TRBD1 | NA | TRBV5-8 | CASNWGQGIEKLFF | TGTGCCAGCAACTGGGGACAGGGTATTGAAAAACTGTTTTTT
14 | TRBJ2-7 | TRBD1 | few | TRBV4-1 | CASSDRGHSYEQYF | TGCGCCAGCAGCGACAGGGGGCATTCCTACGAGCAGTACTTC
15 | TRBJ2-7 | TRBD1 | NA | TRBV29-1 | CSVYNTGQGPYEQYF | TGCAGCGTGTACAATACGGGACAGGGACCCTACGAGCAGTACTTC
15 | TRBJ2-1 | TRBD2 | NA | TRBV11-1 | CASSLVQRGGGEQFF | TGTGCCAGCAGCTTAGTCCAGCGGGGGGGCGGTGAGCAGTTCTTC
15 | TRBJ2-7 | TRBD2 | NA | TRBV28 | CASSFPSGGSYEQYF | TGTGCCAGCAGTTTCCCTAGCGGGGGGTCCTACGAGCAGTACTTC
16 | TRBJ1-2 | NA | NA | TRBV19 | CASSISPGGTDYGYTF | TGTGCCAGTAGTATTTCCCCGGGGGGGACGGACTATGGCTACACCTTC
16 | TRBJ2-5 | NA | NA | TRBV28 | CASSLGPPGSGETQYF | TGTGCCAGCAGTTTAGGTCCCCCAGGGTCTGGAGAGACCCAGTACTTC
18 | TRBJ2-3 | TRBD2 | NA | TRBV5-6 | CASSLGLAGGIGADTQYF | TGTGCCAGCAGCTTGGGACTAGCGGGGGGGATTGGCGCAGATACGCAGTATTTT
14 | TRBJ2-2 | NA | NA | TRBV19 | CASSRSPHTGELFF | TGTGCCAGTAGTAGGAGCCCTCACACCGGGGAGCTGTTTTTT
17 | TRBJ2-1 | TRBD2 | NA | TRBV7-6 | CASSPGRLADPYNEQFF | TGTGCCAGCAGCCCGGGGCGACTAGCGGATCCATACAATGAGCAGTTCTTC
12 | TRBJ2-5 | NA | NA | TRBV5-4 | CASSLASETQYF | TGTGCCAGCAGCTTGGCCTCGGAGACCCAGTACTTC
13 | TRBJ1-3 | NA | NA | TRBV18 | CASSPNTGNTIYF | TGTGCCAGCTCACCGAACACTGGAAACACCATATATTTT
14 | TRBJ2-3 | NA | NA | TRBV6-5 | CASSFLGSTDTQYF | TGTGCCAGCAGCTTTCTGGGCAGCACAGATACGCAGTATTTT
16 | TRBJ2-2 | NA | few | TRBV6-7 | CASSYSKTLQHGELFF | TGTGCCAGCAGTTACTCGAAGACTTTGCAACACGGGGAGCTGTTTTTT
16 | TRBJ1-2 | NA | NA | TRBV7-9 | CASSSMGRLANYGYTF | TGTGCCAGCAGCTCCATGGGGCGTCTGGCTAACTATGGCTACACCTTC
15 | TRBJ2-1 | NA | many | TRBV7-9 | CASSLVQGSYNEQFF | TGTGCCAGCAGCTTAGTGCAGGGCTCCTACAATGAGCAGTTCTTC
12 | TRBJ1-1 | NA | NA | TRBV5-1 | CASSSVNTEAFF | TGCGCCAGCAGCTCCGTTAACACTGAAGCTTTCTTT
13 | TRBJ2-1 | NA | NA | TRBV4-1 | CASSPSLAQEQFF | TGCGCCAGCAGCCCCTCCCTAGCTCAAGAGCAGTTCTTC
13 | TRBJ2-4 | TRBD1 | NA | TRBV2 | CASSGTGQNIQYF | TGTGCCAGCAGTGGGACAGGGCAAAACATTCAGTACTTC
14 | TRBJ1-3 | NA | NA | TRBV19 | CASSMTGGGYTIYF | TGTGCCAGTAGTATGACCGGTGGCGGGTACACCATATATTTT
13 | TRBJ2-2 | NA | NA | TRBV11-2 | CASRVVAAGELFF | TGTGCCAGCAGGGTAGTCGCGGCCGGGGAGCTGTTTTTT
15 | TRBJ2-5 | TRBD2 | NA | TRBV6-5 | CASSLLAGGLETQYF | TGTGCCAGCAGTTTACTAGCGGGGGGGCTAGAGACCCAGTACTTC
16 | TRBJ2-7 | TRBD2 | NA | TRBV11-3 | CASTPSGGLEGYEQYF | TGTGCCAGCACCCCAAGCGGGGGGCTGGAGGGGTACGAGCAGTACTTC
15 | TRBJ1-2 | TRBD1 | NA | TRBV24-1 | CATSDPGTGVHGYTF | TGTGCCACCAGTGACCCCGGGACAGGGGTACATGGCTACACCTTC
15 | TRBJ1-1 | NA | NA | TRBV7-9 | CASSLAQGMNTEAFF | TGTGCCAGCAGCTTAGCGCAGGGGATGAACACTGAAGCTTTCTTT
17 | TRBJ2-5 | TRBD1 | NA | TRBV5-4 | CASSLGVLRDREETQYF | TGTGCCAGCAGCTTGGGGGTACTCCGGGACAGGGAAGAGACCCAGTACTTC
15 | TRBJ1-1 | NA | NA | TRBV4-1 | CASSHRAGVSTEAFF | TGCGCCAGCAGCCATAGGGCAGGGGTGAGCACTGAAGCTTTCTTT
14 | TRBJ2-7 | NA | NA | TRBV4-1 | CASSQRGNAYEQYF | TGCGCCAGCAGCCAAAGGGGAAACGCCTACGAGCAGTACTTC
13 | TRBJ2-7 | NA | NA | TRBV10-1 | CASSPTRGYEQYF | TGCGCCAGCAGCCCGACCCGAGGGTACGAGCAGTACTTC
16 | TRBJ2-3 | TRBD2 | NA | TRBV15 | CATSREAGGPRDTQYF | TGTGCCACCAGCAGAGAAGCGGGGGGGCCAAGGGATACGCAGTATTTT
15 | TRBJ1-5 | NA | few | TRBV28 | CASSSWTGGLQPQHF | TGTGCCAGCAGTTCTTGGACGGGGGGCCTTCAGCCCCAGCATTTT
17 | TRBJ1-2 | TRBD1 | NA | TRBV6-1 | CASSERGRDRVNRHYTF | TGTGCCAGCAGTGAAAGGGGCCGGGACAGGGTAAACAGACACTACACCTTC
14 | TRBJ1-2 | TRBD1 | NA | TRBV28 | CASSTTGDPYGYTF | TGTGCCAGCAGTACAACAGGGGACCCCTATGGCTACACCTTC
12 | TRBJ1-2 | NA | NA | TRBV11-2 | CASSSGPNGYTF | TGTGCCAGCAGTTCAGGTCCCAATGGCTACACCTTC
14 | TRBJ2-1 | TRBD1 | NA | TRBV27 | CASADRGLRDEQFF | TGTGCCAGCGCGGACAGGGGGCTGAGGGATGAGCAGTTCTTC
15 | TRBJ1-1 | TRBD1 | NA | TRBV5-1 | CASSLGAGTGLGAFF | TGCGCCAGCAGCTTGGGCGCCGGGACAGGGTTAGGAGCTTTCTTT
11 | TRBJ2-5 | NA | NA | TRBV20-1 | CSEVNRETQYF | TGCAGTGAAGTGAACCGGGAGACCCAGTACTTC
16 | TRBJ2-5 | TRBD2 | NA | TRBV5-1 | CASSLLASGGEETQYF | TGCGCCAGCAGCTTGCTCGCTAGCGGGGGGGAAGAGACCCAGTACTTC
13 | TRBJ2-7 | NA | NA | TRBV6-5 | CASSLITGLEQYF | TGTGCCAGCAGCCTAATTACAGGCCTCGAGCAGTACTTC
15 | TRBJ1-4 | NA | NA | TRBV7-6 | CASRDGVATNEKLFF | TGTGCCAGCCGAGACGGAGTTGCAACTAATGAAAAACTGTTTTTT